These 18 T cell receptor beta chains came from one sample sequenced in a study of Tregs in tolerant kidney transplant recipients. Related graft donors supplied nonmyeloablative bone marrow transplants, and mixed chimerism was transient. Assay: immunoSEQ multiplex PCR; the TCRdb copy retains only in-frame clones and omits some. This repertoire comprises some 29,000 clones; its ten largest clones make up less than 2%. The sequences come from CD4+ T cells from blood (PBMCs), collected 24 months after the transplant. These TCRs come from a human patient who received a combined kidney and bone marrow transplant. Some T cells may arise from the graft donor.

In the case of this clone: The sequence runs out 3 residues before the end of the CDR3; the remainder is reconstructed from the germline J gene. The chain is built from TRBV11-3 and TRBJ2-1; 8 nucleotides align to TRBD2. J lost 7 bases, V lost 5 bases, and 10 bases had no gene match. This CDR3 has 15 amino acids. Per the germline V gene, CDR1 is SGHNT and CDR2 is YENEEA. Partial CDR3 DNA: TGTGCCAGCAGCCCGTCAAGCGGGAGTAGGAATGAG. Translation: CASSPSSGSRNE. The whole CDR3 protein reads CASSPSSGSRNEQFF. The full variable domain, rest sourced from reference TRBV11-3 and TRBJ2-1, is EAGVVQSPRYKIIEKKQPVAFWCNPISGHNTLYWYLQNLGQGPELLIRYENEEAVDDSQLPKDRFSAERLKGVDSTLKIQPAELGDSAVYLCASSPSSGSRNEQFFGPGTRLTVL.

In regard to this clone: The read ends 3 residues before the CDR3 terminus; that terminus is restored from the germline J gene. The chain has TRBV6-2 or TRBV6-3 and TRBJ2-6; 8 nucleotides agree with TRBD1. CDR3 size: 15 residues. From germline, CDR1 is MNHEY and CDR2 SVGEGT. The J segment lost 4 bases and the V segment lost 9 bases, leaving 8 bases of the junction unmatched. The covered CDR3 bases are TGTGCCAGTCAGGGGGCAGTGTTAGGGGCCAACGTC. It specifies CASQGAVLGANV. The full CDR3 reads CASQGAVLGANVLTF.

The CDR3 sequence is CASSLLGTAHYEQYF. CDR3 DNA (partial): TGTGCCAGCAGCTTGTTGGGTACAGCCCACTACGAG. The chain is built from TRBV5-5 and TRBJ2-7; D is unresolved. Read sequence stops 3 residues before the CDR3 end, and the germline J gene provides the missing end. CDR1 and CDR2 (germline): SGHKS, YYEKEE (reference sequence). Trimming left V 1 base short and J 3 bases short, with 14 bases between. This CDR3 has 15 residues.

Concerning this clone itself: The read ends 3 residues shy of where the CDR3 ends; the end is completed using the germline J gene. This chain uses TRBV5-4 with TRBJ2-3, with 7 positions matching TRBD2. Unmatched junction bases numbered 6, after V lost 5 bases and J lost 6 bases. Germline loops: CDR1 SGHNT, CDR2 YYREEE (reference sequence). This CDR3 has 13 residues. The covered CDR3 bases are TGTGCCAGCAGTGGCGGGAGTTACGATACG. This sequence encodes CASSGGSYDT. The entire CDR3 reads CASSGGSYDTQYF.

The CDR3 bases that were read are TGCGCCAGCAGCGAGACAGCGGGAGGGCCGCTCAATGAG. Translating it yields CASSETAGGPLNE. From start to end, the CDR3 is CASSETAGGPLNEQFF. The genes are TRBV5-1 and TRBJ2-1; 10 bases line up with TRBD2. The CDR3 is cut off 3 residues early in the read; its end comes from the germline J gene. Germline V gene lookup returns CDR1 SGHRS and CDR2 YFSETQ. The CDR3 sequence is 16 residues long. The J segment lost 6 bases and the V segment lost 4 bases, leaving 10 bases of the junction unmatched.

The CDR3 bases that were read are TGTGCCAGCAGCTTCGGGTCCTACAATGAG. This encodes CASSFGSYNE. The CDR3 reads in full as CASSFGSYNEQFF. The chain carries TRBV11-2 and TRBJ2-1; D ambiguous. Read sequence stops 3 residues before the CDR3 end, and the germline J gene provides the missing end. CDR3 size: 13 residues. The V end lost 3 bases, the J end lost 1 base, and 4 bases lay between the germline ends. The V gene's germline CDR1 is SGHAT and CDR2 FQNNGV.

The CDR3 region is CASSRQGADEQFF. CDR3 DNA (partial): TGTGCCAGCAGTCGACAGGGGGCCGATGAG. The rearrangement joins TRBV7-3 to TRBJ2-1; 10 nucleotides match TRBD1. The read ends 3 residues early relative to the CDR3; the germline J gene fills the gap. Trimming at V came to 6 bases and at J to 8 bases, leaving 4 bases not matched to a gene. The V gene's germline CDR1 is SGHTA and CDR2 FQGTGA. The CDR3 has 13 amino acids.

With respect to this clone: With the read ending 3 residues before the CDR3 end, the germline J gene is used to fill in that end. V gene TRBV6-4 combines with J gene TRBJ2-1; weak D call: TRBD2 (5 bases). Germline V gives CDR1 MRHNA, CDR2 SNTAGT. V lost 7 bases, J lost 5 bases, and 9 bases lay in between. The CDR3 loop spans 12 amino acids. Here the CDR3 reads CASNKRNNEQFF. The covered CDR3 bases are TGTGCCAGCAACAAGCGGAACAATGAG.

A remark on this clone: The read terminates 3 residues ahead of where the CDR3 ends, so the germline J gene completes it. The chain employs TRBV10-3 and TRBJ1-5; 7 bases align to TRBD1. Per germline, CDR1 ENHRY and CDR2 SYGVKD. This CDR3 has 19 amino acids. Losses at the gene ends were 2 bases for V and 2 bases for J; bases not matched to a gene: 15. This chain's CDR3 is CAISEEPQGGRVGNQPQHF. CDR3 DNA, as far as it was read: TGTGCCATCAGTGAGGAGCCCCAGGGGGGCAGGGTTGGCAATCAGCCC.

On this clone itself: The read falls 3 residues short of the CDR3 end, and the missing part is taken from the germline J gene. The chain combines TRBV20-1 with TRBJ2-3; 8 bases align to TRBD2. The V and J ends lost 6 bases and 3 bases, in that order; junction bases with no gene match: 8. The CDR3 has 14 residues. The germline V gene has CDR1 DFQATT and CDR2 SNEGSKA (reference sequence). The sequenced CDR3 bases are TGCAGTGCCTCTTCTGGGACTAGAACAGATACG. The encoded protein is CSASSGTRTDT. The complete CDR3 reads CSASSGTRTDTQYF.

For this clone: Read data end 3 residues before the CDR3 end; the end is taken from the germline J gene. The chain uses TRBV10-3 and TRBJ2-1; no definite D call. V lost 10 bases and J 3 bases, leaving 13 bases between the germline ends. Germline CDR1 and CDR2: ENHRY and SYGVKD. The CDR3 extends over 13 amino acids. The CDR3 spells CATEDSRYNEQFF. CDR3 bases read: TGTGCCACCGAAGACTCCCGCTACAATGAG.

Worth noting for this clone: The DNA ends 3 residues before the CDR3 does, and the rest of the CDR3 is filled in from the germline J gene. The chain is built from TRBV2 and TRBJ2-2; D is perhaps TRBD1 (6 bases). This CDR3 has 14 amino acids. V was trimmed by 4 bases and J by 2 bases, leaving 8 bases between them. The V gene's germline CDR1 is SNHLY and CDR2 FYNNEI. CDR3 bases read: TGTGCCAGCAGTGGCAGGGGAAACACCGGGGAG. Translated: CASSGRGNTGE. The entire CDR3 sequence reads CASSGRGNTGELFF.

Notes on this clone: The read ends 3 residues early relative to the CDR3; the germline J gene fills the gap. The V gene is TRBV20-1, the J gene TRBJ2-1, with 8 nucleotides matching TRBD2. CDR1 is DFQATT, CDR2 SNEGSKA, per germline (reference sequence). Trimming took 6 bases from V and 7 from J; bases not matched to a gene: 17. This CDR3 is built from 16 residues. CDR3 residues: CSAPEELAGKRNEQFF. Incomplete CDR3 DNA: TGCAGTGCACCCGAGGAATTAGCGGGAAAGAGAAATGAG.

The CDR3 bases that were read are TGTGCCAGCTCACGGATGGGGCTAGCGGAATTACCCGACAATGAG. It codes for CASSRMGLAELPDNE. The CDR3, in full, reads CASSRMGLAELPDNEQFF. J is TRBJ2-1 and V is TRBV18, with TRBD2 identical over 7 bases. Read sequence stops 3 residues before the CDR3 end, and the germline J gene provides the missing end. There are 18 residues in the CDR3. Germline values: CDR1 KGHSH, CDR2 LQKENI. Germline trimming cut 4 bases from V and 5 bases from J; bases unmatched to any gene: 17.

Worth noting for this clone: Read sequence stops 3 residues before the CDR3 end, and the germline J gene provides the missing end. V and J are TRBV20-1 and TRBJ2-1; 8 bases match TRBD1. This CDR3 spans 15 amino acids. Germline assignment: CDR1 DFQATT and CDR2 SNEGSKA (reference sequence). J gave up 2 bases and V 4 bases, and 7 bases lay outside the gene matches. The CDR3 here is CSATGDRGAYNEQFF. The CDR3 DNA, read in part, is TGCAGTGCTACGGGAGACAGGGGTGCCTACAATGAG.

Notes on this clone: The read falls 3 residues short of the CDR3 end, and the missing part is taken from the germline J gene. The gene calls are TRBV11-3 and TRBJ2-2, with 9 positions matching TRBD1. The V segment lost 2 bases and the J segment 6 bases; nucleotides outside the gene matches: 1. There are 14 residues in the CDR3. Germline CDR1 is SGHNT and CDR2 is YENEEA. CDR3 sequence: CASSLRQGAGELFF. Partial CDR3 DNA: TGTGCCAGCAGCTTACGACAGGGGGCCGGGGAG.

With regard to this clone: The read terminates 3 residues before the CDR3 end, so the remaining end is supplied by the germline J gene. The chain uses TRBV10-3 and TRBJ2-5, with 7 bases aligning to TRBD1. J lost 3 bases, V lost 10 bases, and 11 bases had no gene match. This CDR3 contains 14 residues. Germline V gene sequence: CDR1 ENHRY, CDR2 SYGVKD. CDR3 loop: CATATGPQKETQYF. The CDR3 bases that were read are TGTGCCACCGCGACAGGGCCCCAGAAAGAGACC.

A word on this clone: The missing CDR3 end, 3 residues past where the read stops, is filled in from the germline J gene. The V and J genes are TRBV18 and TRBJ1-6; maybe TRBD1 (5 bases). CDR1 KGHSH and CDR2 LQKENI come from the germline V gene. Trimming took 2 bases from V and 5 from J, leaving 16 bases between them. CDR3 length equals 17 residues. CDR3 DNA (partial): TGTGCCAGCTCACCAGGGGCTCCCTGGGGAAATAATTCACCC. Its translation: CASSPGAPWGNNSP. The CDR3, in full, reads CASSPGAPWGNNSPLHF.